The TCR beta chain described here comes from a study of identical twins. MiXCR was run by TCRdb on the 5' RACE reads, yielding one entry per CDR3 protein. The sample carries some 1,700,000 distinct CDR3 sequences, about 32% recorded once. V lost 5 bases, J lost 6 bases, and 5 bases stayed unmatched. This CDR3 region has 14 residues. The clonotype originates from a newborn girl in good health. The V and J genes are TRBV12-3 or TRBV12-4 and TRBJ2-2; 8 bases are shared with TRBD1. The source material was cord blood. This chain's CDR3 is CASSLGRGPGELFF. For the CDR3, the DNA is TGTGCCAGCAGTCTTGGCAGGGGGCCCGGGGAGCTGTTTTTT.